The table lists the clone carrying this TCR beta chain with a few counts. As yet, its antigen is unknown. The table came from immunoSEQ multiplex PCR; TCRdb's copy has only in-frame clones and leaves some out. The table includes tens of thousands of clones, around 80% detected once. Single viable CD3+CD4+CD8-CD45RO+ cells were sorted as the memory CD4+ T cells. The sample comes from a study of memory CD4+ T cells and cytomegalovirus serostatus. Study background: Donors were healthy Belgian adults, 8 to 10 CMV seropositive and 24 seronegative. Study results and caveats: A US-trained random forest predicted CMV serostatus with median AUC around 0.9.

Germline V gives CDR1 SGHTA, CDR2 FQGNSA. Trimming took 1 base from V and 6 from J, leaving 7 bases between them. The CDR3 loop spans 13 amino acids. Sequenced material: memory CD4+ T cells from blood. This chain joins TRBV7-2 and TRBJ1-5; D gene ambiguous. The origin of this receptor is an adult in good health and CMV-seronegative. The CDR3 loop is CASSLDLGQPQHF. CDR3 DNA: TGTGCCAGCAGCTTAGATTTAGGTCAGCCCCAGCATTTT.